These T cell receptor beta chains were read from a single sample in a study of neurological immune-mediated disorders. MiXCR was run by TCRdb on the 5' RACE reads, yielding one entry per CDR3 protein. The sample includes about 71,000 distinct CDR3 sequences, roughly an eighth seen only once; the top ten take approximately 4.6%. Input material: PBMCs. These receptors all stem from a female donor with HTLV-1-associated myelopathy (HAM/TSP). Both conserved end residues are part of each CDR3. A D gene is named only where the DNA matches it firmly.

d_call	v_call	j_call	cdr3_aa
-	TRBV9	TRBJ2-7	CASSPRSGTRSYEQYF
-	TRBV27	TRBJ2-7	CASGRDREQYF
TRBD1	TRBV7-8	TRBJ2-7	CASLGQGHEQYF
-	TRBV6-1	TRBJ2-3	CASSSDQYTDTQYF
-	TRBV27	TRBJ2-2	CVKHRDLTGELFF
TRBD1	TRBV7-2	TRBJ1-4	CASSETGTGFEKLFF
TRBD1	TRBV7-2	TRBJ2-7	CASSLGPPGGAPYEQYF
TRBD2	TRBV12-3/TRBV12-4	TRBJ2-3	CASSSGGSTDTQYF
-	TRBV10-3	TRBJ2-5	CAISVSGTTETQYF
-	TRBV12-3/TRBV12-4	TRBJ2-7	CASSLRDGPYEQYF
-	TRBV5-1	TRBJ2-2	CASSWDSGELFF
-	TRBV20-1	TRBJ2-7	CSAREEDRMFFDEQYF
-	TRBV7-7	TRBJ2-5	CASSLRRYQETQYF
TRBD2	TRBV20-1	TRBJ2-1	CSARILAGDYNEQFF
TRBD2	TRBV6-5	TRBJ2-7	CASSSISGGHPYEQYF